These T cell receptor beta chains were read from a single sample in a study of T cell repertoires in cytomegalovirus infection. TCRdb redid the calling of the reads with MiXCR, one entry per CDR3 protein. The table shows more than 200,000 distinct CDR3 sequences, with approximately 8.3% occurring only once. Material for sequencing was PBMCs. All receptors derive from a human donor in good health (CMV status not recorded). Some clones in this sample may be carry-over from other donors' samples. The CDR3 runs from the conserved cysteine through the conserved F or W. The D gene is left open where the match is weak. A row's size may be missing; if present it is once, few, many or a size class.

>many|TRBV7-3|TRBJ1-2|.
CASSLTAGARGYTF
TGTGCCAGCAGCTTAACTGCAGGGGCGCGCGGCTACACCTTC
>few|TRBV28|TRBJ2-7|TRBD1
CASRGQFYEQYF
TGTGCCAGCAGGGGACAGTTCTACGAGCAGTACTTC
>many|TRBV20-1|TRBJ1-1|.
CSARDRMTGDATEAFF
TGCAGTGCTAGAGATCGGATGACGGGTGATGCCACTGAAGCTTTCTTT
>few|TRBV12-3/TRBV12-4|TRBJ2-7|.
CASTTWEISYEQYF
TGTGCCAGCACTACCTGGGAGATCTCCTACGAGCAGTACTTC
>.|TRBV9|TRBJ1-2|.
CASSATPRDGYTF
TGTGCCAGCAGCGCGACGCCCCGGGACGGCTACACCTTC
>.|TRBV29-1|TRBJ1-1|.
CSVEEGWGNTEAFF
TGCAGCGTTGAAGAGGGGTGGGGGAACACTGAAGCTTTCTTT
>few|TRBV28|TRBJ1-2|.
CASRRQIPNYGYTF
TGTGCCAGCAGGCGCCAGATACCTAACTATGGCTACACCTTC
>many|TRBV20-1|TRBJ2-5|TRBD2
CSARGLREGGETQYF
TGCAGTGCTAGGGGACTACGGGAGGGGGGCGAGACCCAGTACTTC
>many|TRBV7-2|TRBJ1-1|.
CASSAQPIGGGTEAFF
TGTGCCAGCAGCGCCCAACCGATAGGCGGGGGGACTGAAGCTTTCTTT
>many|TRBV7-2|TRBJ1-3|.
CASSPPNESGNTIYF
TGTGCCAGCAGCCCCCCTAACGAATCCGGAAACACCATATATTTT
>.|TRBV7-9|TRBJ1-5|TRBD1
CASSFPGQGDQPQHF
TGTGCCAGCAGCTTTCCAGGACAGGGAGATCAGCCCCAGCATTTT
>many|TRBV7-2|TRBJ2-7|TRBD1
CASSLRDRVNEQYF
TGTGCCAGCAGCTTAAGGGACAGGGTCAACGAGCAGTACTTC
>.|TRBV20-1|TRBJ2-1|.
CGGGQSYNEQFF
TGCGGGGGGGGACAATCCTACAATGAGCAGTTCTTC
>many|TRBV7-6|TRBJ2-5|TRBD2
CASSLEGLAGETQYF
TGTGCCAGCAGCTTAGAGGGACTAGCGGGAGAGACCCAGTACTTC
>few|TRBV20-1|TRBJ2-5|.
CSASGVAQYF
TGCAGTGCTAGCGGAGTGGCCCAGTACTTC
>many|TRBV7-8|TRBJ2-7|.
CASSPDHYEQYF
TGTGCCAGCAGCCCCGACCATTACGAGCAGTACTTC
>.|TRBV2|TRBJ1-2|.
CASSENPFSYGYTF
TGTGCCAGCAGTGAAAATCCATTCTCCTATGGCTACACCTTC
>many|TRBV7-2|TRBJ1-2|.
CASSLWSPGAQREDNGYTF
TGTGCCAGCAGTTTATGGTCTCCAGGGGCCCAGCGAGAAGATAATGGCTACACCTTC
>.|TRBV7-2|TRBJ2-7|.
CASSLGILSPDREGTYEQYF
TGTGCCAGCAGCTTAGGTATATTGTCCCCGGACAGGGAGGGGACTTACGAGCAGTACTTC
>.|TRBV11-2|TRBJ1-5|.
CASSSTQGPQNQPQHF
TGTGCCAGCAGCTCCACCCAGGGGCCTCAAAATCAGCCCCAGCATTTT
>many|TRBV7-2|TRBJ1-5|.
CASRAHAASNQPQHF
TGTGCCAGCAGAGCCCATGCGGCTAGCAATCAGCCCCAGCATTTT
>many|TRBV29-1|TRBJ2-7|TRBD1
CSVVSGQGAEQYF
TGCAGCGTTGTATCGGGACAGGGGGCCGAGCAGTACTTC
>many|TRBV7-2|TRBJ2-1|.
CASSSQNNEQFF
TGTGCCAGCAGCTCACAAAACAATGAGCAGTTCTTC
>.|TRBV2|TRBJ2-1|TRBD1
CASSEVTGIYNEQFF
TGTGCCAGCAGTGAAGTGACAGGGATATACAATGAGCAGTTCTTC
>many|TRBV7-2|TRBJ2-3|.
CASSLVGVSTDTQYF
TGTGCCAGCAGCTTAGTGGGGGTGAGCACAGATACGCAGTATTTT
>many|TRBV7-9|TRBJ1-1|.
CASSLTGQTKTEAFF
TGTGCCAGCAGCTTAACCGGACAGACGAAGACTGAAGCTTTCTTT
>few|TRBV12-3/TRBV12-4|TRBJ2-3|.
CASNTEGRVADTQYF
TGTGCCAGCAATACCGAGGGCCGGGTTGCAGATACGCAGTATTTT
>few|TRBV11-2|TRBJ2-5|.
CASSLGGGGGQETQYF
TGTGCCAGCAGCTTAGGAGGTGGAGGGGGCCAAGAGACCCAGTACTTC
>many|TRBV7-2|TRBJ1-1|.
CASSLAGRARAEAFF
TGTGCCAGCAGCTTAGCGGGGAGGGCGCGCGCTGAAGCTTTCTTT
>few|TRBV28|TRBJ1-2|.
CASSPSDKSGYGYTF
TGTGCCAGCAGTCCGTCGGACAAGTCGGGCTATGGCTACACCTTC
>few|TRBV7-2|TRBJ1-5|.
CASSLLGDGISPQHF
TGTGCCAGCAGCTTACTTGGGGACGGCATCAGCCCCCAGCATTTT
>many|TRBV12-3/TRBV12-4|TRBJ1-5|.
CASSFSRGSNQPQHF
TGTGCCAGCAGTTTTTCCAGGGGAAGCAATCAGCCCCAGCATTTT
>many|TRBV7-2|TRBJ1-2|.
CASSLKPGLGYGYTF
TGTGCCAGCAGCCTAAAACCGGGGTTAGGGTATGGCTACACCTTC
>many|TRBV6-5|TRBJ1-1|TRBD1
CASSEDRVNTEAFF
TGTGCCAGCAGTGAGGACAGGGTAAACACTGAAGCTTTCTTT
>many|TRBV7-8|TRBJ2-7|.
CASTSGLSYEQYF
TGTGCCAGCACCAGCGGGCTCTCCTACGAGCAGTACTTC
>many|TRBV27|TRBJ2-3|.
CASSLSGASTDTQYF
TGTGCCAGCAGTTTATCAGGTGCTAGCACAGATACGCAGTATTTT
>many|TRBV6-2/TRBV6-3|TRBJ2-7|.
CASSSPEKLYEQYF
TGTGCCAGCAGTTCCCCGGAAAAGCTCTACGAGCAGTACTTC
>.|TRBV7-2|TRBJ2-3|.
CASSLVVGGKTDTQYF
TGTGCCAGCAGCTTAGTAGTGGGGGGTAAAACAGATACGCAGTATTTT
>few|TRBV28|TRBJ2-3|.
CAMGAKAHTQYF
TGTGCCATGGGGGCCAAGGCGCATACGCAGTATTTT
>.|TRBV20-1|TRBJ2-7|.
CSARVPGVLDEQYF
TGCAGTGCTAGAGTGCCAGGGGTTCTGGACGAGCAGTACTTC
>.|TRBV27|TRBJ2-5|TRBD1
CASSKSRGIRYQETQYF
TGTGCCAGCAGTAAATCCAGGGGGATCCGGTACCAAGAGACCCAGTACTTC
>.|TRBV5-6|TRBJ1-6|TRBD1
CASSAGTALNSPLHF
TGTGCCAGCAGCGCCGGGACAGCGCTTAATTCACCCCTCCACTTT
>many|TRBV14|TRBJ1-5|.
CASSQGLGQPQHF
TGTGCCAGCAGCCAAGGGCTCGGACAGCCCCAGCATTTT
>many|TRBV12-3/TRBV12-4|TRBJ1-3|.
CASSPGSGNTIYF
TGTGCCAGCAGTCCAGGTTCCGGAAACACCATATATTTT